This section outlines one T cell receptor beta chain sequence together with its context. The antigen it recognizes is unknown. No base quality information exists; no much larger clone differs at one position. The donors belonged to the validation cohort of over a hundred subjects, which was separate from the 666-subject first cohort. This sample was included in a study of cytomegalovirus exposure and HLA in healthy donors (dated by TCRdb to about 2017). Regarding the research as a whole: The roughly 670 repertoires of the first cohort and the 120 or so validation repertoires were produced on the same platform, according to a later analysis. The study aimed to test whether cataloging public T cell receptors could reveal signatures of past pathogen exposure. In addition to the first cohort of 650 to 800 subjects, a separate validation cohort of 130 or so different subjects was used. High-throughput TCR immunosequencing, statistical association of individual TCRs with disease status, and machine learning were combined to predict cytomegalovirus infection status.

V loses 5 bases at its end and J loses 5 bases; junction bases beyond the gene matches: 6. The CDR3 covers 13 residues, taking in both the cysteine and the phenylalanine. Only the CDR3 DNA is retained, 39 bases long and in frame from the first base. The germline V gene (reference sequence) provides CDR1 MNHEY and CDR2 SMNVEV. What the research found in general, with its limitations: Most TCR sequences were observed very rarely across donors, whereas some public TCRs were present in many individuals. The validation cohort had no HLA typing available for a later analysis, so co-occurrence within that cohort was assessed over all 110 or so repertoires. According to the authors, the approach could potentially be generalized to other disease states and immunological phenotypes. In vitro tests confirmed that a few of the cytomegalovirus-associated TCR beta chains recognize cytomegalovirus antigens. In the study, some 160 TCR beta chains were listed as associated with cytomegalovirus. In both the original and validation cohorts, the classifier was reported to diagnose cytomegalovirus status with high specificity and sensitivity. Of the cluster scores, 94% were above 0 in a later analysis, which found that TCRs clustered in the first cohort also tended to co-occur in the 110 or so validation repertoires.

Library creation used the immunoSEQ multiplex PCR assay. In the original analysis: A statistical classification framework was built for diagnosing cytomegalovirus status from the catalog of TCR beta chain sequences. TCRdb mirrors the immuneACCESS table, restricted to in-frame sequences. Some clones are absent from its copies; in checked studies, under half trace to an unresolved V gene, and the reason for the others is unknown. That table supplies the V and J calls and clone size; D and trimming were determined from the DNA. This sample gives 150,000 to 200,000 clones in total; around 90% of them show up just once. The top ten hold 3% of the sample.

Rearrangement joined TRBV27 to TRBJ2-7; TRBD2 fits 7 bases in the junction. The clonotype comes from a man between 18 and 35 years old in good health and CMV-seronegative. Sequences were obtained from PBMCs. The CDR3 reads as follows: CASSPAGYHEQYF. The DNA sequence reads TGTGCCAGCAGTCCAGCGGGGTACCACGAGCAGTACTTC.